Listed below are T cell receptor beta chains from one sample, sequenced in a study of cytomegalovirus exposure and HLA in healthy donors. Generated by immunoSEQ multiplex PCR, the TCRdb table keeps only in-frame clones and is missing some. This sample has around 160,000 clones, with roughly 77% found just once. Input material: PBMCs. These receptors originate from a male donor in good health and CMV-seronegative. The conserved cysteine and the conserved F or W are not part of the CDR3 here. D genes are given only for firm matches.

cdr3_length,v_call,d_call,cdr3_aa
15,TRBV30,NA,AWSRAGGLSGANVLT
12,TRBV7-7,NA,ASSPVGDTGELF
14,TRBV5-6,TRBD1,ASSLWTGTSTDTQY
12,TRBV5-4,NA,ASSRDISGNTIY
16,TRBV13,TRBD2,ASSLGLRGGRASNEQF
13,TRBV4-1,NA,ASSPIDRSGGPQH
12,TRBV7-9,NA,ASSLQGQAGELF
13,TRBV5-1,TRBD1,ASSSDRAGNSPLH
11,TRBV4-1,NA,ASSQDLTDTQY
15,TRBV9,NA,ASSVDPVGGGSTEAF
14,TRBV11-1,NA,ASSVSRLARAGELF
12,TRBV28,NA,ASSKHSSYNEQF
12,TRBV11-2,NA,ASGATGGSYEQY
13,TRBV5-1,TRBD2,ASSFGGGRSETQY
10,TRBV6-5,TRBD1,ASRGQAYEQY
14,TRBV7-6,TRBD2,ASRLTSGGSTDTQY
11,TRBV2,NA,ASSDIVAGELF
15,TRBV21-1,NA,ASSKGLAGEGTGELF
13,TRBV4-1,TRBD1,ASRQPGQNTDTQY
11,TRBV11-2,NA,VSSRNRNNGAF
8,TRBV20-1,NA,SAFYNEQF
13,TRBV13,NA,ASTLGGAWNEKLF
13,TRBV5-5,TRBD1,ASSQTGTGFYEQY
12,TRBV9,TRBD1,ASSVDTGDETQY
9,TRBV6-1,NA,ASKEAQRAF
12,TRBV5-4,TRBD2,ASSFLAGTDTQY
10,TRBV29-1,NA,SVEGDSYEQY
13,TRBV28,NA,ASSLMTGTNYGYT
13,TRBV10-3,TRBD2,AISTSGGAVDTQY
12,TRBV7-9,NA,ASTFQGNNYGYT
16,TRBV7-9,NA,ASSLAIGDHYSNQPQH
11,TRBV7-9,NA,ASSLEGRTEAF
10,TRBV30,NA,AWSVQSYGYT
13,TRBV5-1,TRBD2,ASSSGLAGPREQF
12,TRBV4-1,NA,ASSQDKTSYEQY
11,TRBV7-2,NA,ASSTSSRRGQF
13,TRBV6-5,NA,ACSYRRGGNQPQH
13,TRBV6-6,NA,ASSKTRGQDNEQF
11,TRBV7-9,TRBD2,ASEGLAEDTQY
13,TRBV5-1,TRBD2,ASSLVTSGPETQY
12,TRBV28,TRBD1,ASSLSQGGTEAF
15,TRBV6-1,NA,ASSVVMGIQVVYGYT
12,TRBV6-5,NA,ASSYSGGRGEQY
11,TRBV27,TRBD2,ASRGLAAYEQY
14,TRBV9,NA,ASSVGVGREQETQY
13,TRBV7-9,NA,ASSFQGVGVSGYT
13,TRBV7-8,NA,ASSLVAGAHQPQH